This TCR beta chain was captured in a study of shared clonotypes between healthy human individuals. Method: immunoSEQ multiplex PCR; TCRdb's copy keeps in-frame clones and lacks some. The table shows approximately 100,000 clones, with 67% occurring only once. Germline-derived CDR1 and CDR2 are SGHTA and FQGNSA. V lost 5 bases, J lost 0 bases, and 14 bases lay in between. The CDR3 sequence is 16 residues long. This TCR came from a woman aged 25 to 45 in good health. Material: memory CD8+ T cells sorted from blood. Subset: CD45RO+ cells pooled with CCR7-negative TemRA cells. The rearrangement joins TRBV7-2 to TRBJ2-1; no firm D call. The CDR3 is CASSRHGSSSYNEQFF. The DNA for the CDR3 is TGTGCCAGCAGCCGCCACGGTAGTAGCTCCTACAATGAGCAGTTCTTC.